These 25 T cell receptor beta chains came from one sample sequenced in a study of naive and memory T cell subsets (dated by TCRdb to between 2016 and 2019). Overall study results and their limits: A few larger clonotypes were found in naive repertoires, especially CD8, and these larger clonotypes were possibly memory cells re-expressing CD45RA.

Library creation used UMI-ligation and nested PCR. The sequencing machine was an Illumina MiSeq. The beta constant-region primer consisted of an equimolar mixture of two oligonucleotides that together covered TRBC1 and TRBC2. The ligated cDNA went through four rounds of PCR with nested alpha and beta constant-region primers together with the SP2 primer. The raw public data were reprocessed by TCRdb itself: fastp quality trimming at Q25, MiXCR clonotype calling, in-frame beta chains only. Identical CDR3 proteins give one entry, which carries the most common genes and DNA. The sample table contains around 140,000 distinct CDR3 sequences; only one count was recorded for roughly 22% of them. The ten largest clones add up to 0.09% to 0.13% of the sample. Which antigens these TCRs recognize remains unknown. Sequenced input: naive CD4+ T cells from blood. The cell subset or site label, as the study defines it: naive T cells, CD45RA high CD27+. Receptors were obtained from a human donor in good health.

The gene calls are TRBV5-6 and TRBJ1-4; D ambiguous. V was shortened by 1 base and J by 0 bases, with 13 bases between the two germline ends. The germline gives CDR1 SGHDT, CDR2 YYEEEE. This CDR3 region has 17 residues. CDR3 sequence (DNA): TGTGCCAGCAGCTTGTCGCAGAGACCTGCAACTAATGAAAAACTGTTTTTT. It encodes CASSLSQRPATNEKLFF.

This chain links TRBV3-1 with TRBJ1-1, with TRBD1 as a possible D gene (6 bases). The CDR3 spans 14 residues. V shed 3 bases and J shed 2 bases, with 10 bases lying between them. Germline loops: CDR1 LGHDT, CDR2 YNNKEL (reference sequence). The CDR3 here is CASSHRQANTEAFF. DNA for the CDR3: TGTGCCAGCAGCCACAGACAGGCCAACACTGAAGCTTTCTTT.

This clonotype occurred a few times. This CDR3 is CASSKMGQPLSYGYTF. In DNA, the CDR3 is TGTGCCAGCAGTAAAATGGGACAGCCTTTGTCCTATGGCTACACCTTC. The V and J genes are TRBV27 and TRBJ1-2; 7 bases map to TRBD1. Germline loops: CDR1 MNHEY, CDR2 SMNVEV (reference sequence). The CDR3 spans 16 residues. Trimming cost V 5 bases and J 4 bases; bases outside gene matches: 13.

This clonotype was seen more than once but under ten times. The chain joins TRBV10-1 to TRBJ2-1, with D possibly called TRBD1 or TRBD2 (5 bases each). This CDR3 comprises 17 residues. The germline gives CDR1 WNHNN, CDR2 SYGVQD (reference sequence). Trimming shortened V by 0 bases and J by 9 bases, and 21 bases separated the two germline ends. CDR3 sequence: CASSESRDLSPRSEQFF. DNA for the CDR3: TGCGCCAGCAGTGAGTCCAGGGACCTTAGTCCGAGGAGTGAGCAGTTCTTC.

On this clonotype itself: One junction end does not reproduce the germline sequence, and a read error may be involved. The chain recombines TRBV7-7 with TRBJ2-5; D is uncertain. Germline assignment: CDR1 SSHAT and CDR2 FNYEAQ (reference sequence). This CDR3 is built from 13 residues. The CDR3 spells CASSFGTQETQYF. CDR3 coding DNA: TGTGCTAGCAGCTTCGGTACCCAAGAGACCCAGTACTTC.

The chain carries TRBV7-2 and TRBJ2-1; D is uncertain. This CDR3 is 13 amino acids long. CDR1 and CDR2 (germline): SGHTA, FQGNSA. Between the trimmed V and J ends, which lost 11 bases and 6 bases, there was a span of 17 bases. In nucleotides, the CDR3 is TGTGCCCAGCCAAATTTCGATGGCAATGAGCAGTTCTTC. This codes for CAQPNFDGNEQFF. Complete variable domain (other parts from reference TRBV7-2 and TRBJ2-1): GAGVSQSPSNKVTEKGKDVELRCDPISGHTALYWYRQSLGQGLEFLIYFQGNSAPDKSGLPSDRFSAERTGGSVSTLTIQRTQQEDSAVYLCAQPNFDGNEQFFGPGTRLTVL.

This clonotype turned up a few times. The chain employs TRBV29-1 and TRBJ1-5; tentative D call: TRBD1 (5 bases). The germline gives CDR1 SQVTM, CDR2 ANQGSEA. Trimming removed 7 bases from V and 7 bases from J, with 11 bases in between. This CDR3 has 11 amino acids. The CDR3 here is CSAGGSQPQHF. CDR3 in DNA: TGCAGCGCCGGGGGGTCACAGCCCCAGCATTTT.

There are a few counts of this clonotype. J is TRBJ2-7 and V is TRBV13; TRBD2 aligns across 10 bases. Trimming took 5 bases from V and 1 from J; bases not matched to a gene: 11. CDR3 length: 17 amino acids. Germline assignment: CDR1 PRHDT and CDR2 FYEKMQ (reference sequence). The CDR3 is CASSPRASGRWSYEQYF. In DNA, the CDR3 is TGTGCCAGCAGCCCCCGGGCTAGCGGGAGATGGTCCTACGAGCAGTACTTC.

Ten or more counts support this clonotype. The V gene is TRBV6-6, the J gene TRBJ2-3; 15 bases are a match to TRBD2. CDR1 is MNHNY and CDR2 is SVGAGI in the germline V gene (reference sequence). The junction had 8 bases not matched to a gene; V was cut back by 0 bases and J by 4 bases. The CDR3 sequence is 19 residues long. CDR3 DNA sequence: TGTGCCAGCAGTTACTCTGGAGGGGGACTAGCGGGAGGTCCAGATACGCAGTATTTT. Its translation: CASSYSGGGLAGGPDTQYF.

CDR3 residues: CASSYRLAGGGSYNEQFF. In nucleotides, the CDR3 is TGTGCCAGCAGTTACCGGCTAGCGGGAGGAGGCTCCTACAATGAGCAGTTCTTC. The chain combines TRBV6-5 with TRBJ2-1; 11 bases agree with TRBD2. CDR3 length equals 18 residues. V was clipped by 2 bases and J by 0 bases; unmatched bases: 6. Germline assignment: CDR1 MNHEY and CDR2 SVGAGI.

The chain uses TRBV5-1 and TRBJ2-1, with 7 nucleotides matching TRBD1. Per germline, CDR1 SGHRS and CDR2 YFSETQ. The CDR3 extends over 15 amino acids. The V segment lost 9 bases and the J segment 2 bases; nucleotides outside the gene matches: 11. CDR3 in amino acids: CATRWDSFTYNEQFF. The CDR3 DNA reads as TGCGCCACCCGGTGGGACAGTTTTACCTACAATGAGCAGTTCTTC.

This clonotype was observed a handful of times. J is TRBJ1-4 and V is TRBV30; perhaps TRBD1 as D (5 bases). Germline V CDR1 and CDR2: GTSNPN, SVGIG (reference sequence). V was shortened by 3 bases and J by 4 bases, with 9 bases between the two germline ends. The CDR3 totals 13 residues. CDR3 sequence (DNA): TGTGCCTGGAGCGAAGGGGTTAATGAAAAACTGTTTTTT. Translated: CAWSEGVNEKLFF.

This clonotype was detected once. The chain links TRBV18 to TRBJ1-5; D is ambiguous. Per germline, CDR1 KGHSH and CDR2 LQKENI. V lost 3 bases and J lost 3, with 9 bases in between. This CDR3 has 14 residues. The CDR3 DNA reads as TGTGCCAGCTCACCTGCAGGAAACAATCAGCCCCAGCATTTT. Its protein product is CASSPAGNNQPQHF.

This clonotype was picked up many times. The chain couples TRBV3-1 to TRBJ2-1, with TRBD2 identical over 14 bases. The V and J ends lost 4 bases and 5 bases, in that order; junction bases with no gene match: 10. CDR1 is LGHDT and CDR2 is YNNKEL in the germline V gene (reference sequence). The CDR3 sequence is 18 residues long. DNA for the CDR3: TGTGCCAGCAGCCTGGCCGGGACTAGCGGGAGAAGGAACAATGAGCAGTTCTTC. Amino acids: CASSLAGTSGRRNNEQFF.

This clonotype was counted between two and nine times. This sequence joins TRBV6-5 and TRBJ2-1, with TRBD2 identical over 10 bases. CDR1 is MNHEY and CDR2 is SVGAGI in the germline V gene. J lost 4 bases, V lost 6 bases, and 9 bases had no gene match. The CDR3 sequence is 16 residues long. CDR3 in amino acids: CASSPIAGGGYNEQFF. In DNA form, the CDR3 reads TGTGCCAGCAGCCCGATAGCGGGAGGAGGTTACAATGAGCAGTTCTTC.

The chain combines TRBV11-2 with TRBJ2-7; 7 nucleotides agree with TRBD2. The CDR3 extends over 16 amino acids. Trimming at V came to 5 bases and at J to 1 base, leaving 11 bases not matched to a gene. Germline CDR1 is SGHAT and CDR2 is FQNNGV. The CDR3 DNA reads TGTGCCAGCAGCGCCCGCGGGAGACGATCATCCTACGAGCAGTACTTC. This encodes CASSARGRRSSYEQYF.

This clonotype was observed at least ten times. This chain connects TRBV20-1 to TRBJ2-3; 14 bases agree with TRBD2. The CDR3 is 15 amino acids. V was clipped by 5 bases and J by 6 bases; unmatched bases: 7. CDR1 is DFQATT, CDR2 SNEGSKA, per germline (reference sequence). The CDR3 loop is CSAGGRTSGRDTQYF. In DNA form, the CDR3 reads TGCAGTGCTGGGGGCAGGACTAGCGGGAGGGATACGCAGTATTTT.

This clonotype was observed a handful of times. V and J are TRBV5-1 and TRBJ2-7, with a tentative D call TRBD1 (6 bases). This CDR3 spans 15 amino acids. CDR1 and CDR2 from the germline V gene are SGHRS and YFSETQ. V lost 0 bases, J lost 2 bases, and 12 bases lay in between. The CDR3 DNA sequence: TGCGCCAGCAGCTTGGTAGCAGGACAGCCCTACGAGCAGTACTTC. Protein sequence: CASSLVAGQPYEQYF. Together with reference TRBV5-1 and TRBJ2-7, the CDR3 gives the full variable domain: KAGVTQTPRYLIKTRGQQVTLSCSPISGHRSVSWYQQTPGQGLQFLFEYFSETQRNKGNFPGRFSGRQFSNSRSEMNVSTLELGDSALYLCASSLVAGQPYEQYFGPGTRLTVT.

This sequence joins TRBV12-3 or TRBV12-4 and TRBJ2-3; 7 nucleotides match TRBD1. After removal of 7 bases from V and 3 bases from J, the junction contained 13 bases not matched to a gene. This CDR3 spans 16 amino acids. CDR3 in DNA: TGTGCCAGCATCTCACGGGGCCACAGGGGAACAGATACGCAGTATTTT. This sequence encodes CASISRGHRGTDTQYF.

The count of this clonotype is one. A junction boundary mismatches the germline segment, possibly from a read error. V and J are TRBV28 and TRBJ2-7; D is unclear. The CDR3 is made up of 13 amino acids. Per germline, CDR1 MDHEN and CDR2 SYDVKM. The CDR3 here is CACSLSNSYEQYF. CDR3 bases: TGTGCCTGCAGTTTGAGCAACTCCTACGAGCAGTACTTC. The variable domain in full, completed from reference TRBV28 and TRBJ2-7, reads DVKVTQSSRYLVKRTGEKVFLECVQDMDHENMFWYRQDPGLGLRLIYFSYDVKMKEKGDIPEGYSVSREKKERFSLILESASTNQTSMYLCACSLSNSYEQYFGPGTRLTVT.

Only a few counts were recorded for this clonotype. The gene calls are TRBV6-5 and TRBJ1-1; no firm D call. V gave up 7 bases and J gave up 0 bases, with 3 bases separating them. The CDR3 is 11 amino acids. In germline, CDR1 is MNHEY, CDR2 SVGAGI. This CDR3 is CASKVNTEAFF. The CDR3, as DNA: TGTGCCAGCAAGGTGAACACTGAAGCTTTCTTT.

The CDR3 DNA follows: TGTGCCAGTAATGGCGGGAGGGCCCGCAATGAGCAGTTCTTC. Protein product: CASNGGRARNEQFF. The chain joins TRBV19 to TRBJ2-1; 9 bases agree with TRBD2. In germline, CDR1 is LNHDA, CDR2 SQIVND (reference sequence). V shed 7 bases, J shed 6 bases, and the junction held 7 bases outside the gene matches. This CDR3 region has 14 residues.

There are a few counts of this clonotype. This chain joins TRBV20-1 and TRBJ1-1; TRBD1 matches at 7 bases. Germline CDR1 is DFQATT and CDR2 is SNEGSKA (reference sequence). Trimming took 8 bases from V and 1 from J; bases not matched to a gene: 7. This CDR3 spans 13 amino acids. The CDR3 spells CSIAGGGNTEAFF. CDR3 bases: TGCAGTATCGCAGGGGGGGGGAACACTGAAGCTTTCTTT.

This clonotype came up a few times. The chain joins TRBV29-1 to TRBJ2-3; D gene unclear. The germline CDR1 and CDR2 sequences are SQVTM and ANQGSEA. V lost 6 bases and J 0 bases, leaving 13 bases between the germline ends. The CDR3 runs to 14 residues. The CDR3 region has the DNA TGCAGCGTCGGGCTACAAACTAGCACAGATACGCAGTATTTT. Translation gives CSVGLQTSTDTQYF.

The rearrangement joins TRBV7-2 to TRBJ2-2; D gene unclear. Deletions cut 5 bases from V and 5 bases from J, with 18 bases between. CDR1 and CDR2 from the germline V gene are SGHTA and FQGNSA. This CDR3 contains 16 residues. CDR3 sequence reads: CASSLRALPQTGELFF. CDR3 nucleotide sequence: TGTGCCAGCAGCCTCCGGGCTCTACCCCAAACCGGGGAGCTGTTTTTT.